These 20 T cell receptor beta chains were all obtained from the same sample, sequenced in a study of Graves' ophthalmopathy and Graves' hyperthyroidism. Amplification from RNA transcripts yielded the TCR beta CDR3 regions. RT-PCR with HTBI primers came first, then second-round multiplex PCR. TCRdb reprocessed the multiplex PCR reads with MiXCR, giving one entry per CDR3 protein. The sample has roughly 600,000 distinct CDR3 sequences, less than 45% seen once. Sample: peripheral blood or thyroid tissue (not recorded which). The origin of the receptors is an adult man with Graves' hyperthyroidism.

This chain connects TRBV19 to TRBJ1-2; 9 bases line up with TRBD1. After removal of 4 bases from V and 3 bases from J, the junction contained 12 bases not matched to a gene. CDR3 size: 17 residues. Germline-derived CDR1 and CDR2 are LNHDA and SQIVND (reference sequence). The CDR3 DNA reads as TGTGCCAGTAGTAAAGGGGACAGGGTCCTTACTTACTATGGCTACACCTTC. Protein: CASSKGDRVLTYYGYTF.

This chain connects TRBV10-3 to TRBJ2-7; D is unclear. Trimming left V 0 bases short and J 5 bases short, with 8 bases between. The CDR3 loop spans 13 amino acids. The germline V gene has CDR1 ENHRY and CDR2 SYGVKD. The DNA for the CDR3 is TGTGCCATCAGTGAGTCACCACTGGACGAGCAGTACTTC. Translated, it gives CAISESPLDEQYF.

Many counts were recorded for this clonotype. This chain connects TRBV7-9 to TRBJ2-2; 8 nucleotides agree with TRBD2. CDR1 and CDR2 from the germline V gene are SEHNR and FQNEAQ (reference sequence). The CDR3 covers 17 residues. With V trimmed by 0 bases and J by 6 bases, 9 bases remained unmatched. CDR3 sequence: CASSLASPGLGAGELFF. The DNA for the CDR3 is TGTGCCAGCAGCTTAGCTTCACCGGGACTAGGTGCCGGGGAGCTGTTTTTT.

This clonotype was detected ten times or more. The gene calls are TRBV6-5 and TRBJ1-1, with D possibly TRBD1 on 6 matching bases. The CDR3 is 16 residues long. Trimming shortened V by 1 base and J by 3 bases, and 15 bases separated the two germline ends. Looked up from germline, CDR1 is MNHEY and CDR2 is SVGAGI. CDR3 residues: CASSYLKGGGYTEAFF. In DNA form, the CDR3 reads TGTGCCAGCAGTTACTTAAAGGGGGGAGGCTACACTGAAGCTTTCTTT.

This clonotype was found many times. CDR3 bases: TGCGCCAGCAGCCTAAGGACAGGGGCCGAAAAACTGTTTTTT. It translates to CASSLRTGAEKLFF. This sequence joins TRBV4-1 and TRBJ1-4, with TRBD1 matching over 9 bases. Germline values: CDR1 MGHRA, CDR2 YSYEKL. The CDR3 runs to 14 residues. With 4 bases clipped from V and 8 bases from J, the junction kept 5 bases outside the gene matches.

Worth noting for this clonotype: It may be a read error: a sequence one base away is much more abundant. J is TRBJ1-5 and V is TRBV20-1, with 9 bases matching TRBD1. Germline lookup yields CDR1 DFQATT and CDR2 SNEGSKA (reference sequence). Trimming at V came to 2 bases and at J to 6 bases, leaving 8 bases not matched to a gene. The CDR3 consists of 15 residues. CDR3 coding DNA: TGCAGTGCTAGAATACAGGGGGCTGCTCGTCAGCCCCAGCATTTT. Protein: CSARIQGAARQPQHF.

The chain links TRBV20-1 to TRBJ2-7, with TRBD2 matching over 9 bases. Near its end, the DNA agrees better with TRBJ2-1, so the J call may be wrong. This CDR3 contains 14 residues. CDR1 is DFQATT, CDR2 SNEGSKA, per germline (reference sequence). CDR3 sequence reads: CSAISGSPYNEQFF. CDR3 DNA sequence: TGCAGTGCCATTAGCGGGAGCCCCTACAATGAGCAGTTCTTC.

The genes are TRBV10-3 and TRBJ1-3; D unclear. Germline V gene data show CDR1 as ENHRY and CDR2 as SYGVKD. The length of the CDR3 is 15 residues. With 10 bases removed from V and 4 bases from J, the gap between germline ends came to 20 bases. CDR3 bases: TGTGCCAGCACCCCTTCCACGGGTAACGGAAACACCATATATTTT. Its translation: CASTPSTGNGNTIYF.

This chain joins TRBV14 and TRBJ2-5, with TRBD1 matching 8 bases. The CDR3 consists of 15 residues. Looked up from germline, CDR1 is SGHDN and CDR2 is FVKESK. V was pared by 1 base and J by 5 bases, with 6 bases of the junction left unmatched. CDR3 nucleotide sequence: TGTGCCAGCAGCCAAGTCACAGGGGGATCGGAGACCCAGTACTTC. This sequence encodes CASSQVTGGSETQYF.

Points on this clonotype: A junction boundary mismatches the germline segment, possibly from a read error. This chain connects TRBV2 to TRBJ1-1; D perhaps matches TRBD1 (6 bases). The V gene's germline CDR1 is SNHLY and CDR2 FYNNEI. There are 14 residues in the CDR3. The CDR3 reads CASRPGQPNTEASF. The CDR3 bases are TGTGCCAGCAGGCCAGGACAGCCGAACACTGAAGCTTCCTTT.

This clonotype was seen ten or more times. This chain uses TRBV4-1 with TRBJ1-4, with D hard to call. Germline CDR1 is MGHRA and CDR2 is YSYEKL. The CDR3 totals 15 residues. With 0 bases removed from V and 11 bases from J, the gap between germline ends came to 16 bases. The CDR3 loop reads CASSQDWASVDKLFF. The CDR3 DNA follows: TGCGCCAGCAGCCAAGATTGGGCGAGCGTGGACAAACTGTTTTTT.

This clonotype showed up many times. J is TRBJ1-2 and V is TRBV5-6; D unclear. The CDR3 spans 14 residues. V was shortened by 4 bases and J by 0 bases, with 10 bases between the two germline ends. Germline CDR1 SGHDT, CDR2 YYEEEE. The CDR3 is CASSKVQSNYGYTF. The CDR3 nucleotides read TGTGCCAGCAGCAAAGTGCAGTCTAACTATGGCTACACCTTC.

This clonotype has a handful of counts. J is TRBJ2-5 and V is TRBV6-6; TRBD2 agrees at 8 bases. Unmatched junction bases numbered 10, after V lost 8 bases and J lost 5 bases. The length of the CDR3 is 14 residues. Germline V gives CDR1 MNHNY, CDR2 SVGAGI (reference sequence). CDR3 in DNA: TGTGCCAGCTCACCCCTCGGGGGGGCCGAGACCCAGTACTTC. It yields the protein CASSPLGGAETQYF.

This clonotype was counted at least ten times. The chain uses TRBV10-3 and TRBJ2-7, with D maybe TRBD1 (6 bases). Per germline, CDR1 ENHRY and CDR2 SYGVKD. CDR3 length: 15 amino acids. The V end lost 3 bases, the J end lost 7 bases, and 19 bases lay between the germline ends. In DNA form, the CDR3 reads TGTGCCATCAGTGAACCCACCCAAGACAGGCAAGAGCAGTACTTC. Translation gives CAISEPTQDRQEQYF.

This clonotype was counted at least ten times. The chain uses TRBV29-1 and TRBJ1-4; 7 bases fit TRBD1. J gave up 5 bases and V 7 bases, and 10 bases lay outside the gene matches. Germline values: CDR1 SQVTM, CDR2 ANQGSEA. CDR3 size: 14 residues. The CDR3 loop reads CSARQGTGNEKLFF. The DNA of the CDR3 is TGCAGCGCCCGACAGGGTACCGGGAATGAAAAACTGTTTTTT.

V and J are TRBV5-1 and TRBJ2-7; TRBD2 agrees at 13 bases. V trimming: 4 bases; J trimming: 4 bases; junction bases outside the gene matches: 5. Germline assignment: CDR1 SGHRS and CDR2 YFSETQ. This CDR3 has 15 amino acids. The CDR3 reads CASSPGTSGMYEQYF. The CDR3 DNA reads TGCGCCAGCAGCCCCGGGACTAGCGGGATGTACGAGCAGTACTTC.

For this clonotype: At one boundary the junction diverges from the germline segment, which might be a read error. The chain joins TRBV5-4 to TRBJ1-1; D might be TRBD1 (5 bases). Germline lookup yields CDR1 SGHNT and CDR2 YYREEE (reference sequence). The CDR3 has 13 residues. The CDR3 is CASSSPGYTGAFF. The CDR3 DNA reads as TGTGCCAGCAGCTCCCCAGGGTACACTGGAGCTTTCTTT.

This clonotype showed up many times. The rearrangement links TRBV12-3 or TRBV12-4 to TRBJ1-2; D ambiguous. With 3 bases removed from V and 8 bases from J, the gap between germline ends came to 16 bases. The CDR3 has 14 amino acids. CDR3 coding DNA: TGTGCCAGCAGTTTGGTCGCAGGAGCAAGCGGCTACACCTTC. It specifies CASSLVAGASGYTF.

The chain employs TRBV20-1 and TRBJ1-1; tentative D call: TRBD1 (5 bases). The CDR3 totals 14 residues. From germline, CDR1 is DFQATT and CDR2 SNEGSKA (reference sequence). Trimming removed 7 bases at V and 0 bases at J, with 15 bases between. CDR3 coding DNA: TGCAGTGTTCCAACCGGGACGGTGAACACTGAAGCTTTCTTT. It is translated as CSVPTGTVNTEAFF.

The rearrangement uses TRBV29-1 and TRBJ2-5, with 11 bases that match TRBD2. CDR1 is SQVTM, CDR2 ANQGSEA, per germline. Trimming at V came to 4 bases and at J to 5 bases, leaving 9 bases not matched to a gene. The CDR3 runs 15 residues. The CDR3, as DNA: TGCAGCGTTGTTGGGCTAGCGGGGGGTTTGGAGACCCAGTACTTC. Its translation: CSVVGLAGGLETQYF.